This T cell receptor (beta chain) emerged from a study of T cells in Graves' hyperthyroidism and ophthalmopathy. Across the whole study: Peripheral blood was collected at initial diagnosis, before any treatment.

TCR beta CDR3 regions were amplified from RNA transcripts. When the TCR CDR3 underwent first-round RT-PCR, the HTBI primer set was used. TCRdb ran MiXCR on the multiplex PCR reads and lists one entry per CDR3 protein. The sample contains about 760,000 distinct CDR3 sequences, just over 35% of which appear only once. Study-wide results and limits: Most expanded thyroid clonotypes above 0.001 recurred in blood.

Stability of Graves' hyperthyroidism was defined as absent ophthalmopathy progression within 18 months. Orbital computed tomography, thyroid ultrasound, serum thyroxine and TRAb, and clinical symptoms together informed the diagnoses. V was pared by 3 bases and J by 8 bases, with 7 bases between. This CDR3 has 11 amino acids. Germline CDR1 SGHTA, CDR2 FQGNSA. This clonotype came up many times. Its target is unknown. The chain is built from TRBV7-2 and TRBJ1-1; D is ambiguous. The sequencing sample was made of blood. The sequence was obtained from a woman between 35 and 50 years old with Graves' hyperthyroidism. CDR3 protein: CASSFKTEAFF. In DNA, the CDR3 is TGTGCCAGCAGCTTTAAGACGGAAGCTTTCTTT. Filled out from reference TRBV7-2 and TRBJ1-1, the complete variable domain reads GAGVSQSPSNKVTEKGKDVELRCDPISGHTALYWYRQSLGQGLEFLIYFQGNSAPDKSGLPSDRFSAERTGGSVSTLTIQRTQQEDSAVYLCASSFKTEAFFGQGTRLTVV.